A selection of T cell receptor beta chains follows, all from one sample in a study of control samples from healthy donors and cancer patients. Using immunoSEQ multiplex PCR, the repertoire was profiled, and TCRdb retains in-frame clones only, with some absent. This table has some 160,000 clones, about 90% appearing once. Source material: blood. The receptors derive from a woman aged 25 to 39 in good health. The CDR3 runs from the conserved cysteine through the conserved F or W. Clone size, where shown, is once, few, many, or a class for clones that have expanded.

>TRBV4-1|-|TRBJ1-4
CASSQGVEEKLFF
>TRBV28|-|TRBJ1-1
CASSPGRNTEAFF
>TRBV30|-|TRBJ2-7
CAWSVRGRLEYF
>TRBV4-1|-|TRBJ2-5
CASSQSLAEETQYF
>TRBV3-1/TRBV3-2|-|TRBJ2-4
CASSQEAFLAKNIQYF
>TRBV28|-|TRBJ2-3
CASSDRVDTQYF
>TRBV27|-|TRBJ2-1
CASSPGLPYNEQFF
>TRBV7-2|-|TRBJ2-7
CASSPNRGFPLF
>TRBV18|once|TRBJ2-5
CASSPLEKETQYF
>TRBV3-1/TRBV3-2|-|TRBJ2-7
CASSQTTGGHEQYF